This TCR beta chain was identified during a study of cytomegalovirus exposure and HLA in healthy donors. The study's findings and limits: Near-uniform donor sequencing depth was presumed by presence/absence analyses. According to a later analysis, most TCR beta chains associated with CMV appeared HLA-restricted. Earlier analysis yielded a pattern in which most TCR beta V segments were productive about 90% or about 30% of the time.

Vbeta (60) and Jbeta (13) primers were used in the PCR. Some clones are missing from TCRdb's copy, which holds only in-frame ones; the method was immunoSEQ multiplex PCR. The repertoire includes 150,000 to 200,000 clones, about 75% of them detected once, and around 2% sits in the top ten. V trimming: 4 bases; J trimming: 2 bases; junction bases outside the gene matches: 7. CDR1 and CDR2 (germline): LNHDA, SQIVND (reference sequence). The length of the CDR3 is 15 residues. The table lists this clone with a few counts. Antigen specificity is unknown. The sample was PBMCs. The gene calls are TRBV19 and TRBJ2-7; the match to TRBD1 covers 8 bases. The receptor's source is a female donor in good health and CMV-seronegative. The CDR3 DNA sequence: TGTGCCAGTAGTACTCCGGGACAGGCGACCTACGAGCAGTACTTC. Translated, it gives CASSTPGQATYEQYF. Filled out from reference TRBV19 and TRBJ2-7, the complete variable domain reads DGGITQSPKYLFRKEGQNVTLSCEQNLNHDAMYWYRQDPGQGLRLIYYSQIVNDFQKGDIAEGYSVSREKKESFPLTVTSAQKNPTAFYLCASSTPGQATYEQYFGPGTRLTVT.